This record concerns one T cell receptor (beta chain) sequence. Its cognate antigen is unknown. As for time point: blood 4 weeks post-SBRT, at nephrectomy. Treatment: 15 Gy SBRT to primary tumor, nephrectomy 4 weeks later. Nephrectomy followed 15 Gy stereotactic body radiation by 4 weeks. Radiation-treated patients gave blood at baseline, week 2 and week 4. These data are taken from a study of radiation and T cells in renal cell carcinoma. The germline CDR1 and CDR2 sequences are MNHNS and SASEGT. V lost 4 bases and J lost 8, with 26 bases in between. The CDR3 has 17 residues. The assay was immunoSEQ multiplex PCR, and TCRdb's table has in-frame clones only and misses some. Among 97,000 or so clones listed, 70% to 85% were seen once. Overall study findings and caveats: From baseline, blood top tumor clonotypes peaked at 2 weeks post-radiation. No pretreatment tumor biopsies were available for baseline clonotypes.

This TCR derives from a man aged 55 to 70 with renal cell carcinoma. The input for sequencing was blood, taken from a patient whose treatment included radiotherapy and nephrectomy. The V call is TRBV6-1, the J call TRBJ1-1; D is undetermined. In DNA form, the CDR3 reads TGTGCCAGCAGTGTGGCAGGCGAGTTGACAACCCGAAAAGAAGCTTTCTTT. It translates to CASSVAGELTTRKEAFF.